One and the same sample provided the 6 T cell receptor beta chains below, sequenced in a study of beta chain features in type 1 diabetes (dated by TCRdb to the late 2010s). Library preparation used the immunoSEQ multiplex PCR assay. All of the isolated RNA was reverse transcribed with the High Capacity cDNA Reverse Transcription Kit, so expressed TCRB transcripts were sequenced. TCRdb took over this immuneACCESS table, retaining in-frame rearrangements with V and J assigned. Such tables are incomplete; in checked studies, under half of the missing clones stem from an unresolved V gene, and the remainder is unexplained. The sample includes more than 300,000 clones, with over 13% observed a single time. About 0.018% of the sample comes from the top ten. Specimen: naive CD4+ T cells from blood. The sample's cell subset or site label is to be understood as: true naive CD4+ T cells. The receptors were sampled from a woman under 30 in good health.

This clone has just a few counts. As DNA, the CDR3 is TGTGCCAGCAGCCCACTTCGGACTAGCGGAGACGAGCAGTACTTC. Protein: CASSPLRTSGDEQYF. The chain employs TRBV2 and TRBJ2-7, with 10 bases lining up with TRBD2. The junction had 10 bases not matched to a gene; V was cut back by 6 bases and J by 5 bases. Germline CDR1 and CDR2: SNHLY and FYNNEI. The CDR3 contains 15 residues.

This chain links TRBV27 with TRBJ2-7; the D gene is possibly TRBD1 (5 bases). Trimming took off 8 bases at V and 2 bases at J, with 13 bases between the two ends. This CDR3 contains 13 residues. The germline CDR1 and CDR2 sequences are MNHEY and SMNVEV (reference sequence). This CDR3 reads CASSARATYEQYF. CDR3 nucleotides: TGTGCCAGCTCAGCCAGGGCCACCTACGAGCAGTACTTC.

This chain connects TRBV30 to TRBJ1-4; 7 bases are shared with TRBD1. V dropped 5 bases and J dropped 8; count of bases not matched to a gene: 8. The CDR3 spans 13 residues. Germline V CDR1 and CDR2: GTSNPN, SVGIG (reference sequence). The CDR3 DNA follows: TGTGCCTGGGGGCGAGGACAGGCAGAAAAACTGTTTTTT. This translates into CAWGRGQAEKLFF.

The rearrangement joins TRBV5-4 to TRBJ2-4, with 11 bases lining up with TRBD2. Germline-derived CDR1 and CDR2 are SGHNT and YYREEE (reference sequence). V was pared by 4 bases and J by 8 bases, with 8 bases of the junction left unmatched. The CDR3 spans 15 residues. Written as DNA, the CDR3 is TGTGCCAGCAGCCATAGCGGGAGGGGCTTAGACATTCAGTACTTC. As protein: CASSHSGRGLDIQYF.

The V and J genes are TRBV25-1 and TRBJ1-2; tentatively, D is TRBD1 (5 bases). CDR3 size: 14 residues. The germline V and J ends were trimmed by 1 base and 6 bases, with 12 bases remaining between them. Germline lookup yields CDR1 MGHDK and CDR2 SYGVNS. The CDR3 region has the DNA TGTGCCAGCAGTGAATTTGGCAGGGTTCATGGCTACACCTTC. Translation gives CASSEFGRVHGYTF.

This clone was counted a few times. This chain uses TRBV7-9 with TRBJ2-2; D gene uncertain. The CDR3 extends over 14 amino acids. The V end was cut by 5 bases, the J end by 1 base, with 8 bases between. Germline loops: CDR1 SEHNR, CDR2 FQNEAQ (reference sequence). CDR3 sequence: CASSKVGNTGELFF. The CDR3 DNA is TGTGCCAGCAGCAAAGTCGGGAACACCGGGGAGCTGTTTTTT.